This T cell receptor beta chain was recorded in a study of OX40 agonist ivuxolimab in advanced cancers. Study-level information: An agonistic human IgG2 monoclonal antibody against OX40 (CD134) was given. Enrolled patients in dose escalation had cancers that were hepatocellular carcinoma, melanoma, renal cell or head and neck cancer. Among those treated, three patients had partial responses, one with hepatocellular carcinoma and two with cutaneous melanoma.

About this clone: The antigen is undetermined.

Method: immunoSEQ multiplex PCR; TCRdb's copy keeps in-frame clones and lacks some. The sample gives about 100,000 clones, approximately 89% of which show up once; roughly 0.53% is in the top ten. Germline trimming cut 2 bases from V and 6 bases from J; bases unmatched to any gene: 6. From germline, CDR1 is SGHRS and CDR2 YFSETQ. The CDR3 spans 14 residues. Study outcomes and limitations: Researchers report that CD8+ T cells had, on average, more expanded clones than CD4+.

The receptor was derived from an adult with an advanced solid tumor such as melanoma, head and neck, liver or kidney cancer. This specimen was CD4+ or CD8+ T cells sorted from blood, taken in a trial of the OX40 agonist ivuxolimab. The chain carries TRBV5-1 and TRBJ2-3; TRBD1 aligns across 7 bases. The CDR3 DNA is TGCGCCAGCAGCTTTGACAGGGTAGCCGATACGCAGTATTTT. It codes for CASSFDRVADTQYF.